Following are 22 T cell receptor beta chains from one sample sequenced in a study of CD8 T cells in ankylosing spondylitis. Study findings and constraints: Among TCR beta sequences, a motif of under ten highly homologous variants appeared characteristic of ankylosing spondylitis blood.

Their antigens remain unidentified. MiXCR was run by TCRdb on the 5' RACE reads, yielding one entry per CDR3 protein. The sample holds 390,000 or so distinct CDR3 sequences, about 22% seen once. Source material: blood, either unsorted or a sorted T cell fraction (not recorded which). Source of these receptors: a male donor with ankylosing spondylitis.

V usage is TRBV7-3 and J usage is TRBJ2-2; TRBD2 agrees at 10 bases. This CDR3 is built from 16 residues. J was trimmed by 6 bases and V by 5 bases; bases with no gene match: 9. The V gene's germline CDR1 is SGHTA and CDR2 FQGTGA. CDR3 nucleotides: TGTGCCAGCAGCAACCCCACGCTAGCGGGAGCCGGGGAGCTGTTTTTT. Translated, it gives CASSNPTLAGAGELFF.

This clonotype occurred many times. The J gene is TRBJ2-2, the V gene TRBV3-1; maybe TRBD2 (6 bases). Germline V gene data show CDR1 as LGHDT and CDR2 as YNNKEL (reference sequence). The CDR3 consists of 14 residues. Between the trimmed V and J ends, which lost 4 bases and 3 bases, there was a span of 9 bases. CDR3 nucleotide sequence: TGTGCCAGCAGCCCCCGGAGGGACACCGGGGAGCTGTTTTTT. Its protein product is CASSPRRDTGELFF.

This clonotype was counted only a few times. J is TRBJ2-7 and V is TRBV12-3 or TRBV12-4; maybe TRBD1 (5 bases). Between the trimmed V and J ends, which lost 6 bases and 0 bases, there was a span of 15 bases. This CDR3 is 15 amino acids long. The CDR3 region is CASSQGPGFSYEQYF. DNA for the CDR3: TGTGCCAGCAGCCAAGGGCCAGGGTTCTCCTACGAGCAGTACTTC.

This clonotype was found a few times. The chain links TRBV7-3 to TRBJ1-1; D gene unclear. The CDR3 has 13 amino acids. The germline CDR1 and CDR2 sequences are SGHTA and FQGTGA. The V and J ends lost 2 bases and 0 bases respectively, with 4 bases between them. The chain's CDR3 is CASSLWMNTEAFF. The CDR3 nucleotides read TGTGCCAGCAGCTTATGGATGAACACTGAAGCTTTCTTT.

This clonotype has more than one count but fewer than ten. The chain couples TRBV5-1 to TRBJ2-7; TRBD1 might be the D (7 bases). V lost 4 bases to trimming and J lost 0 bases, with 14 bases between them. The germline CDR1 and CDR2 sequences are SGHRS and YFSETQ. The CDR3 is 15 residues long. The CDR3 nucleotides read TGCGCCAGCAGCCCGAGGGGGGACAGCTCCTACGAGCAGTACTTC. Protein: CASSPRGDSSYEQYF.

The chain joins TRBV30 to TRBJ2-7, with D tentatively TRBD1 or TRBD2 (5 bases each). The V gene's germline CDR1 is GTSNPN and CDR2 SVGIG (reference sequence). The CDR3 extends over 13 amino acids. Deletions cut 3 bases from V and 2 bases from J, with 11 bases between. In nucleotides, the CDR3 is TGTGCCTGGAGGCGGAGAGGGGCCTACGAGCAGTACTTC. As protein: CAWRRRGAYEQYF.

The chain has TRBV7-2 and TRBJ2-2; D gene uncertain. Germline V gene data show CDR1 as SGHTA and CDR2 as FQGNSA. The V end lost 1 base, the J end lost 6 bases, and 3 bases lay between the germline ends. The CDR3 covers 12 residues. DNA for the CDR3: TGTGCCAGCAGCTTAGTTCCCGGGGAGCTGTTTTTT. Translating gives CASSLVPGELFF.

This clonotype was recorded a few times. The rearrangement uses TRBV11-1 and TRBJ1-1; D gene uncertain. Germline V gives CDR1 SGHAT, CDR2 FQDESV (reference sequence). The CDR3 consists of 20 residues. The V end lost 1 base, the J end lost 3 bases, and 27 bases lay between the germline ends. The CDR3 DNA follows: TGTGCCAGCAGCTTAGACCCCACCTTTCAGGCCGGCCATTTCTACACTGAAGCTTTCTTT. Protein product: CASSLDPTFQAGHFYTEAFF.

This clonotype was recorded a few times. J is TRBJ2-1 and V is TRBV19; 7 nucleotides line up with TRBD2. J gave up 0 bases and V 3 bases, and 8 bases lay outside the gene matches. This CDR3 has 17 residues. Germline assignment: CDR1 LNHDA and CDR2 SQIVND (reference sequence). DNA for the CDR3: TGTGCCAGTAGTATCGGGCGGGAGCCTGGCTCCTACAATGAGCAGTTCTTC. Its protein product is CASSIGREPGSYNEQFF. The whole variable domain, filled in from reference TRBV19 and TRBJ2-1, reads DGGITQSPKYLFRKEGQNVTLSCEQNLNHDAMYWYRQDPGQGLRLIYYSQIVNDFQKGDIAEGYSVSREKKESFPLTVTSAQKNPTAFYLCASSIGREPGSYNEQFFGPGTRLTVL.

In this sample, this clonotype turned up many times. V and J are TRBV4-3 and TRBJ1-1; D gene ambiguous. The CDR3 is 15 amino acids. Germline V gene data show CDR1 as LGHNA and CDR2 as YSLEER. The ends were cut back, 0 bases at V and 7 bases at J, with 15 bases in the middle. DNA for the CDR3: TGCGCCAGCAGCCAAGATCGGGCTTTCCGAGGTGAAGCTTTCTTT. It translates to CASSQDRAFRGEAFF.

The chain carries TRBV29-1 and TRBJ2-5, with D unclear. The CDR3 totals 13 residues. V lost 7 bases to trimming and J lost 5 bases, with 17 bases between them. Germline-derived CDR1 and CDR2 are SQVTM and ANQGSEA. CDR3: CSAEFGVGETQYF. The CDR3 region has the DNA TGCAGCGCCGAATTTGGGGTCGGGGAGACCCAGTACTTC.

The genes are TRBV10-3 and TRBJ1-1; D ambiguous. This CDR3 has 15 residues. Germline loops: CDR1 ENHRY, CDR2 SYGVKD. V was shortened by 4 bases and J by 6 bases, with 18 bases between the two germline ends. The CDR3 region has the DNA TGTGCCATCAGTGGATTCCCGAAGAACGGTGCTGAAGCTTTCTTT. Its translation: CAISGFPKNGAEAFF.

This clonotype turned up a few times. V gene TRBV6-2 or TRBV6-3 combines with J gene TRBJ2-7; D ambiguous. The CDR3 runs to 14 residues. V dropped 2 bases and J dropped 4 bases, with 12 bases sitting between them. Germline CDR1 and CDR2: MNHEY and SVGEGT. The CDR3 sequence is CASSYADWAYEQYF. DNA of the CDR3: TGTGCCAGCAGTTACGCGGATTGGGCTTACGAGCAGTACTTC.

The genes are TRBV7-9 and TRBJ2-7; weak D call: TRBD2 (6 bases). Trimming pared 4 bases from V and 5 bases from J, leaving 12 bases between. From germline, CDR1 is SEHNR and CDR2 FQNEAQ (reference sequence). This CDR3 contains 13 residues. CDR3 sequence reads: CASSWGGGHEQYF. CDR3 bases: TGTGCCAGCAGCTGGGGAGGAGGGCACGAGCAGTACTTC.

This clonotype was found a few times. The DNA for the CDR3 is TGTGCCAGCGCCCTCCGGCAGGCAGCAGATACGCAGTATTTT. This codes for CASALRQAADTQYF. The rearrangement uses TRBV2 and TRBJ2-3; D is ambiguous. Trimming pared 8 bases from V and 4 bases from J, leaving 16 bases between. The germline V gene encodes CDR1 SNHLY and CDR2 FYNNEI. The CDR3 is made up of 14 amino acids.

This clonotype was found a few times. V gene TRBV5-4 combines with J gene TRBJ2-1, with unresolved D. The V end lost 4 bases, the J end lost 0 bases, and 23 bases lay between the germline ends. The CDR3 runs 19 residues. Germline CDR1 reads SGHNT; CDR2 reads YYREEE (reference sequence). CDR3 loop: CASSIDETFPTFSYNEQFF. The CDR3 DNA reads as TGTGCCAGCAGCATTGACGAAACATTTCCCACGTTCTCCTACAATGAGCAGTTCTTC.

On this clonotype itself: One end of the junction fails to match germline, which may point to a read error. This rearrangement joins TRBV29-1 to TRBJ2-7, with D perhaps assigned TRBD1 or TRBD2 (5 bases each). Germline V gene data show CDR1 as SQVTM and CDR2 as ANQGSEA. This CDR3 is built from 13 residues. The CDR3 sequence is CSVGETGTPKRDF. The CDR3 DNA sequence: TGCAGCGTTGGAGAAACCGGGACGCCTAAGAGAGACTTC.

This clonotype was picked up many times. The CDR3 bases are TGCAGCGTTGGGGAAGCTAACTATGGCTACACCTTC. It yields the protein CSVGEANYGYTF. The chain links TRBV29-1 to TRBJ1-2, with D unresolved. The germline CDR1 and CDR2 sequences are SQVTM and ANQGSEA. V shed 4 bases and J shed 0 bases, with 6 bases lying between them. This CDR3 is 12 amino acids long.

The chain couples TRBV11-1 to TRBJ2-1; no definite D call. The V and J ends lost 5 bases and 4 bases respectively, with 12 bases between them. Germline CDR1 and CDR2: SGHAT and FQDESV (reference sequence). The CDR3 has 14 residues. In DNA form, the CDR3 reads TGTGCCAGCAGCCGCAACAGAGATTACAATGAGCAGTTCTTC. Amino acid sequence: CASSRNRDYNEQFF.

This chain joins TRBV24-1 and TRBJ2-6; D gene ambiguous. The CDR3 loop spans 17 amino acids. Trimming took 0 bases from V and 1 from J, leaving 9 bases between them. Germline V gives CDR1 KGHDR, CDR2 SFDVKD. The CDR3 region has the DNA TGTGCCACCAGTGATTTGTCATCTCGGTCTGGGGCCAACGTCCTGACTTTC. Its protein product is CATSDLSSRSGANVLTF.

The chain recombines TRBV5-5 with TRBJ2-1; D may correspond to TRBD1 or TRBD2 (5 bases each). From germline, CDR1 is SGHKS and CDR2 YYEKEE (reference sequence). V lost 8 bases and J lost 6, with 18 bases in between. CDR3 length: 14 amino acids. The CDR3 loop reads CARSPGTLGNEQFF. The CDR3, as DNA: TGTGCCAGGAGCCCCGGGACGTTGGGCAATGAGCAGTTCTTC.

The chain employs TRBV10-3 and TRBJ2-2; D uncertain. The CDR3 spans 14 residues. The V gene's germline CDR1 is ENHRY and CDR2 SYGVKD. V lost 0 bases and J 5 bases, leaving 7 bases between the germline ends. The CDR3 here is CAISESIDTGELFF. In DNA form, the CDR3 reads TGTGCCATCAGTGAGTCGATAGATACCGGGGAGCTGTTTTTT.